The 26 T cell receptor beta chains given below trace back to one sample, sequenced in a study of T cells after yellow fever vaccination. MiXCR, applied by TCRdb to the 5' RACE reads, yields one record per CDR3 protein. This sample has a few hundred thousand distinct CDR3 sequences, with approximately 10% found just once. The sequences come from PBMCs, collected on the day of the first yellow fever vaccination. The receptors were gathered from a man between 18 and 29 years old who received the YFV17D yellow fever vaccine.

This rearrangement joins TRBV21-1 to TRBJ2-7; the listed D gene, TRBD1, was not tested against the DNA. TRBV21-1 is flagged as a pseudogene. CDR3 length equals 17 residues. The CDR3 reads CASSPPTDRGSAYEQYF. CDR3 coding DNA: TGTGCCAGCAGTCCGCCCACGGACAGGGGGAGCGCCTACGAGCAGTACTTC.

This chain connects TRBV5-1 to TRBJ1-6, with a tentative D call TRBD1 (6 bases). V was clipped by 4 bases and J by 7 bases, with 15 bases between them. The CDR3 covers 15 residues. The V gene's germline CDR1 is SGHRS and CDR2 YFSETQ. The CDR3 is CASSPGQSANSPLHF. In nucleotides, the CDR3 is TGCGCCAGCAGCCCAGGACAGAGCGCAAATTCACCCCTCCACTTT.

This clonotype was observed a few times. Written as DNA, the CDR3 is TGTGCCACCAGGAATCTGGGATTGAACACTGAAGCTTTCTTT. Protein product: CATRNLGLNTEAFF. The chain recombines TRBV15 with TRBJ1-1; the D is unclear. V lost 6 bases and J 0 bases, leaving 11 bases between the germline ends. This CDR3 is 14 amino acids long. Germline V gene lookup returns CDR1 LNHNV and CDR2 YYDKDF (reference sequence).

Ten or more counts support this clonotype. The chain carries TRBV7-9 and TRBJ2-7; tentative D call: TRBD1 (6 bases). The V gene lost 5 bases and the J gene lost 3 bases, with 14 bases spanning the gap. CDR1 is SEHNR, CDR2 FQNEAQ, per germline (reference sequence). The CDR3 contains 14 residues. CDR3 nucleotides: TGTGCCAGCAGCCCTGCAGGGGCGGACTACGAGCAGTACGTC. Translated: CASSPAGADYEQYV.

This clonotype was observed at least ten times. At one boundary the junction diverges from the germline segment, which might be a read error. V gene TRBV12-3 or TRBV12-4 combines with J gene TRBJ2-6; tentatively, D is TRBD1 (6 bases). This CDR3 region has 15 residues. The CDR3 sequence is CASSLGGSGANVLTF. CDR3 DNA sequence: TGCGCCAGCAGCTTAGGGGGCTCTGGGGCCAACGTCCTGACTTTC.

V usage is TRBV27 and J usage is TRBJ2-7; D may match TRBD1 or TRBD2 (7 bases each). Germline CDR1 reads MNHEY; CDR2 reads SMNVEV (reference sequence). This CDR3 has 14 residues. Trimming pared 5 bases from V and 6 bases from J, leaving 17 bases between. The CDR3 DNA reads TGTGCCAGCAGTCCACAGGGGAGGGGAGGCGAGCAGTACTTC. It codes for CASSPQGRGGEQYF.

The chain links TRBV23-1 to TRBJ2-7; TRBD1 is a possible D gene (5 bases). TRBV23-1 is flagged as an ORF with uncertain function. The length of the CDR3 is 12 residues. Here the CDR3 DNA reads TGCGCCTGCAGGGCCCACATTTACGAGCAGTACGTC. Its translation is CACRAHIYEQYV.

This rearrangement joins TRBV18 to TRBJ2-2; D is possibly TRBD1 (6 bases). The CDR3 loop spans 16 amino acids. V lost 5 bases, J lost 0 bases, and 13 bases lay in between. Germline V gives CDR1 KGHSH, CDR2 LQKENI. CDR3 amino acids: CASSARQDSNTGELFF. For the CDR3, the DNA is TGTGCCAGCTCAGCAAGACAGGACTCGAACACCGGGGAGCTGTTTTTT.

This clonotype was seen ten or more times. This sequence joins TRBV20-1 and TRBJ2-5, with a tentative D call TRBD2 (6 bases). The ends were cut back, 6 bases at V and 10 bases at J, with 18 bases in the middle. Germline V gene sequence: CDR1 DFQATT, CDR2 SNEGSKA (reference sequence). The CDR3 length is 12 residues. The CDR3 loop is CSAFRGGEGQYF. CDR3 bases: TGCAGTGCGTTTAGGGGAGGAGAGGGCCAGTACTTC.

There are a few counts of this clonotype. This chain links TRBV11-2 with TRBJ1-1; possibly TRBD1 for D (5 bases). This CDR3 has 14 residues. Trimming took off 5 bases at V and 4 bases at J, with 14 bases between the two ends. Germline V gene data show CDR1 as SGHAT and CDR2 as FQNNGV. In DNA form, the CDR3 reads TGTGCCAGCAGCCTCCGGGACGACGGCACTGAAGCTTTCTTT. Translated: CASSLRDDGTEAFF.

This clonotype turned up a few times. The chain carries TRBV7-2 and TRBJ2-5; 10 bases agree with TRBD2. Looked up from germline, CDR1 is SGHTA and CDR2 is FQGNSA. V dropped 0 bases and J dropped 2; count of bases not matched to a gene: 3. The CDR3 contains 16 residues. In nucleotides, the CDR3 is TGTGCCAGCAGCTTAGCTAGCGGGGGGTGGCAAGAGACCCAGTACTTC. It specifies CASSLASGGWQETQYF.

This chain uses TRBV27 with TRBJ2-2; D is ambiguous. V gave up 0 bases and J gave up 1 base, with 9 bases separating them. CDR3 length: 16 amino acids. CDR1 and CDR2 from the germline V gene are MNHEY and SMNVEV (reference sequence). The CDR3 sequence: CASSLSNPGNTGELFF. CDR3 in DNA: TGTGCCAGCAGTTTATCGAACCCAGGGAACACCGGGGAGCTGTTTTTT.

This clonotype was recorded a few times. CDR3 residues: CSAQGDRVLKQYF. The CDR3 DNA reads TGCAGCGCCCAGGGGGACAGGGTACTCAAGCAGTACTTC. The chain uses TRBV29-1 and TRBJ2-7; 9 bases align to TRBD1. The CDR3 runs to 13 residues. Losses at the gene ends were 7 bases for V and 8 bases for J; bases not matched to a gene: 12. CDR1 is SQVTM, CDR2 ANQGSEA, per germline.

This clonotype appeared a few times. In DNA, the CDR3 is TGTGCCAGCAGGCTCCCCACAGAGGTAAAGCAGTACTTC. It translates to CASRLPTEVKQYF. The chain has TRBV12-3 or TRBV12-4 and TRBJ2-7; D not certain. Trimming shortened V by 6 bases and J by 8 bases, and 17 bases separated the two germline ends. The length of the CDR3 is 13 residues.

CDR3 residues: CASSPKDQTGAQYF. As DNA, the CDR3 is TGTGCCAGCAGCCCAAAGGACCAGACAGGGGCCCAGTACTTC. The chain carries TRBV7-2 and TRBJ2-5; 8 nucleotides line up with TRBD1. The germline V gene encodes CDR1 SGHTA and CDR2 FQGNSA. V trimming: 5 bases; J trimming: 9 bases; junction bases outside the gene matches: 11. The length of the CDR3 is 14 residues.

Regarding this clonotype: Its ends do not fully match the called genes, so a read error is possible. V usage is TRBV3-1 and J usage is TRBJ1-4; D is undetermined. Germline assignment: CDR1 LGHDT and CDR2 YNNKEL (reference sequence). The CDR3 has 15 amino acids. In DNA form, the CDR3 reads TGTCCCAGCAGCCAAGTCACGGCCTTAGGTGGAAAACTGTTTTTT. This gives the protein CPSSQVTALGGKLFF.

This clonotype has only a few counts. The rearrangement joins TRBV20-1 to TRBJ2-3; D call uncertain. This CDR3 has 12 residues. Trimming removed 6 bases from V and 5 bases from J, with 12 bases in between. Germline V gives CDR1 DFQATT, CDR2 SNEGSKA (reference sequence). The CDR3 region is CSALSGIDTQYF. The CDR3 DNA is TGCAGTGCCCTTAGTGGGATAGATACGCAGTATTTT.

This clonotype is a singleton in its sample. The CDR3 nucleotides read TGTGCCAGCAGTGAAGTTTGGAGGGGAAAACAGCCCCAGCATTTT. It encodes CASSEVWRGKQPQHF. V usage is TRBV2 and J usage is TRBJ1-5; tentative D call: TRBD1 (5 bases). Germline CDR1 is SNHLY and CDR2 is FYNNEI. This CDR3 is built from 15 residues. Trimming stripped 1 base from V and 7 bases from J, with 14 bases between.

This clonotype was counted between two and nine times. The chain is built from TRBV25-1 and TRBJ1-2; no definite D call. CDR3 length: 14 amino acids. Germline V gives CDR1 MGHDK, CDR2 SYGVNS. V lost 4 bases to trimming and J lost 4 bases, with 13 bases between them. The CDR3 DNA reads as TGTGCCAGCAGTGGCTCCCCAGGAAGCTATGGCTACACCTTC. It codes for CASSGSPGSYGYTF.

CDR3 DNA: TGCAGTGCCGGGGCGGGGAGTACGAATCAGCCCCAGCATTTT. Amino acids: CSAGAGSTNQPQHF. The rearrangement links TRBV20-1 to TRBJ1-5, with D perhaps TRBD1 (5 bases). CDR1 is DFQATT, CDR2 SNEGSKA, per germline (reference sequence). V was pared by 6 bases and J by 4 bases, with 16 bases between. The CDR3 extends over 14 amino acids.

This clonotype was seen a handful of times. The J gene is TRBJ2-3, the V gene TRBV9; D may be TRBD1 (6 bases). V was pared by 4 bases and J by 6 bases, with 18 bases between. Germline-derived CDR1 and CDR2 are SGDLS and YYNGEE. This CDR3 spans 15 amino acids. CDR3 sequence reads: CASSWGPQIMDTQYF. CDR3 in DNA: TGTGCCAGCAGCTGGGGGCCACAAATCATGGATACGCAGTATTTT.

The gene calls are TRBV9 and TRBJ2-1; D possibly corresponds to TRBD1 (6 bases). Germline V lookup: CDR1 SGDLS, CDR2 YYNGEE. This CDR3 is built from 13 residues. V lost 4 bases and J lost 7, with 12 bases in between. The DNA for the CDR3 is TGTGCCAGCAGCATCGGGACAAATAATGAGCAGTTCTTC. Protein: CASSIGTNNEQFF.

There are a few counts of this clonotype. The chain joins TRBV9 to TRBJ1-6; D is undetermined. CDR1 and CDR2 from the germline V gene are SGDLS and YYNGEE. This CDR3 is 16 amino acids long. The V gene lost 4 bases and the J gene lost 0 bases, with 11 bases spanning the gap. The CDR3 spells CASSTQPVSYNSPLHF. CDR3 in DNA: TGTGCCAGCAGCACCCAGCCAGTCTCCTATAATTCACCCCTCCACTTT.

This chain uses TRBV6-1 with TRBJ2-3; TRBD2 matches at 9 bases. V shed 6 bases and J 0 bases; nucleotides not matched to a gene: 13. The V gene's germline CDR1 is MNHNS and CDR2 SASEGT. This CDR3 contains 18 residues. The CDR3 DNA is TGTGCCAGCAGGAGACTTGGAGCGGGGGGTGCTAGCACAGATACGCAGTATTTT. Amino acid sequence: CASRRLGAGGASTDTQYF.

This clonotype was observed a few times. The V gene is TRBV5-1, the J gene TRBJ1-1, with D tentatively TRBD1 (5 bases). The CDR3 totals 15 residues. Trimming pared 1 base from V and 3 bases from J, leaving 13 bases between. CDR1 is SGHRS and CDR2 is YFSETQ in the germline V gene. CDR3 nucleotides: TGCGCCAGCAGCTTGTTCACAGGAGGTGACACTGAAGCTTTCTTT. It specifies CASSLFTGGDTEAFF.

This sequence joins TRBV5-5 and TRBJ1-2; a possible D gene is TRBD1 (5 bases). Germline CDR1 and CDR2: SGHKS and YYEKEE (reference sequence). The V gene lost 1 base and the J gene lost 7 bases, with 14 bases spanning the gap. The CDR3 is 14 amino acids. CDR3: CASSLLTANTGYTF. The CDR3 DNA is TGTGCCAGCAGCTTGCTGACAGCCAACACTGGCTACACCTTC.